This passage covers 14 T cell receptor beta chains from one sample sequenced in a study of cytomegalovirus exposure and HLA in healthy donors. Primers included in the PCR were 60 Vbeta and 13 Jbeta primers. Method: immunoSEQ multiplex PCR; TCRdb's copy keeps in-frame clones and lacks some. The table lists under 200,000 clones, approximately 78% of them singletons. The sequencing sample was made of PBMCs. The receptors originated from a male donor in good health and CMV-seropositive.

The J gene is TRBJ2-7, the V gene TRBV18, with 11 bases lining up with TRBD2. V lost 4 bases, J lost 5 bases, and 4 bases stayed unmatched. The CDR3 is 14 amino acids. From germline, CDR1 is KGHSH and CDR2 LQKENI. The CDR3, as DNA: TGTGCCAGCTCACAGACTAGCGGGGTACACGAGCAGTACTTC. It specifies CASSQTSGVHEQYF.

The J gene is TRBJ2-1, the V gene TRBV10-1; TRBD1 agrees at 7 bases. V lost 7 bases, J lost 3 bases, and 12 bases stayed unmatched. CDR1 is WNHNN, CDR2 SYGVQD, per germline (reference sequence). The CDR3 totals 16 residues. The chain's CDR3 is CASKRATGDRYNEQFF. The CDR3 bases are TGCGCCAGCAAGAGAGCCACAGGGGACCGCTACAATGAGCAGTTCTTC.

This chain connects TRBV9 to TRBJ1-2; TRBD1 agrees at 7 bases. This CDR3 is 14 amino acids long. Germline CDR1 reads SGDLS; CDR2 reads YYNGEE. V lost 5 bases to trimming and J lost 4 bases; unmatched junction nucleotides: 8. The CDR3 region has the DNA TGTGCCAGCAGAGATCGACAGGGCTCCTATGGCTACACCTTC. This gives the protein CASRDRQGSYGYTF.

The chain recombines TRBV10-3 with TRBJ2-7; D might be TRBD2 (8 bases). V lost 6 bases, J lost 1 base, and 19 bases lay in between. The germline CDR1 and CDR2 sequences are ENHRY and SYGVKD. This CDR3 has 16 residues. The CDR3 DNA sequence: TGTGCCATCAGAAGGAAGGGGGCGGGGGGTTCCTACGAGCAGTACTTC. Translating gives CAIRRKGAGGSYEQYF.

This chain joins TRBV11-2 and TRBJ2-3; D gene unclear. CDR1 and CDR2 (germline): SGHAT, FQNNGV. The CDR3 is 14 residues long. Between the trimmed V and J ends, which lost 4 bases and 4 bases, there was a span of 12 bases. CDR3 sequence (DNA): TGTGCCAGCAGCTCCCCCCGTTCGGCAGATACGCAGTATTTT. Protein: CASSSPRSADTQYF.

In DNA form, the CDR3 reads TGTGCCAGCAGCTATAGCGGGAGCTACGAGCAGTACTTC. Translated: CASSYSGSYEQYF. This chain joins TRBV7-2 and TRBJ2-7, with 9 bases identical to TRBD2. Trimming at V came to 4 bases and at J to 3 bases, leaving 1 base not matched to a gene. This CDR3 spans 13 amino acids. Per the germline V gene, CDR1 is SGHTA and CDR2 is FQGNSA.

The chain has TRBV4-3 and TRBJ2-7; possible D gene TRBD1, 6 bases. V lost 0 bases to trimming and J lost 3 bases, with 12 bases between them. CDR1 and CDR2 from the germline V gene are LGHNA and YSLEER. This CDR3 spans 15 amino acids. CDR3 DNA: TGCGCCAGCAGCCAAGATCTCTTACAGGGCTACGAGCAGTACTTC. Encoded protein: CASSQDLLQGYEQYF.

This clone was counted a single time. The gene calls are TRBV6-6 and TRBJ1-5; D call uncertain. V was pared by 5 bases and J by 2 bases, with 7 bases between. In germline, CDR1 is MNHNY, CDR2 SVGAGI (reference sequence). CDR3 length: 13 residues. This CDR3 reads CASSGSGNQPQHF. The CDR3 nucleotides read TGTGCCAGCAGTGGGAGTGGCAATCAGCCCCAGCATTTT.

The chain employs TRBV4-3 and TRBJ1-2, with a weak D call TRBD1 (6 bases). There are 15 residues in the CDR3. Looked up from germline, CDR1 is LGHNA and CDR2 is YSLEER. Trimming left V 0 bases short and J 3 bases short, with 11 bases between. The CDR3 is CASSQDIPGDYGYTF. CDR3 nucleotide sequence: TGCGCCAGCAGCCAAGATATTCCAGGGGACTATGGCTACACCTTC.

This sequence joins TRBV5-1 and TRBJ1-5, with 9 bases fitting TRBD1. The J segment lost 3 bases and the V segment lost 6 bases, leaving 7 bases of the junction unmatched. Looked up from germline, CDR1 is SGHRS and CDR2 is YFSETQ. The CDR3 length is 15 residues. The CDR3 DNA is TGCGCCAGCACCTCCGGGACAGGGATCAATCAGCCCCAGCATTTT. It translates to CASTSGTGINQPQHF.

The rearrangement links TRBV7-9 to TRBJ2-7; 7 positions agree with TRBD1. The CDR3 contains 14 residues. The V gene's germline CDR1 is SEHNR and CDR2 FQNEAQ (reference sequence). J gave up 5 bases and V 5 bases, and 9 bases lay outside the gene matches. The CDR3 reads CASSKGQPPDEQYF. In DNA, the CDR3 is TGTGCCAGCAGCAAGGGACAGCCCCCGGACGAGCAGTACTTC.

This sequence joins TRBV10-3 and TRBJ2-3, with TRBD2 matching 7 bases. CDR1 is ENHRY and CDR2 is SYGVKD in the germline V gene. Losses at the gene ends were 1 base for V and 6 bases for J; bases not matched to a gene: 4. CDR3 length equals 14 residues. CDR3 sequence: CAISEWTSRDTQYF. As DNA, the CDR3 is TGTGCCATCAGTGAGTGGACTAGTAGGGATACGCAGTATTTT.

This clone occurred once. The chain employs TRBV7-8 and TRBJ2-4, with 8 bases lining up with TRBD1. From germline, CDR1 is SGHVS and CDR2 FQNEAQ. CDR3 size: 20 residues. Trimming at V came to 0 bases and at J to 0 bases, leaving 13 bases not matched to a gene. Here the CDR3 DNA reads TGTGCCAGCAGCTTAGCGGAGAGGGACAGGCCACTCCTAGCCAAAAACATTCAGTACTTC. Protein: CASSLAERDRPLLAKNIQYF. Based on the CDR3 plus reference TRBV7-8 and TRBJ2-4, the full variable domain is GAGVSQSPRYKVAKRGQDVALRCDPISGHVSLFWYQQALGQGPEFLTYFQNEAQLDKSGLPSDRFFAERPEGSVSTLKIQRTQQEDSAVYLCASSLAERDRPLLAKNIQYFGAGTRLSVL.

This clone was observed many times. The chain combines TRBV5-6 with TRBJ2-7, with 10 positions matching TRBD2. Germline V gene sequence: CDR1 SGHDT, CDR2 YYEEEE. V trimming: 5 bases; J trimming: 2 bases; junction bases outside the gene matches: 4. CDR3 size: 14 residues. The CDR3, as DNA: TGTGCCAGCAGTCGGACTAGCGGTCCCTACGAGCAGTACTTC. It is translated as CASSRTSGPYEQYF.